Listed below are T cell receptor beta chains from one sample, sequenced in a study of T cells in Graves' hyperthyroidism and ophthalmopathy. TCRdb redid the calling of the multiplex PCR reads with MiXCR, one entry per CDR3 protein. The sample lists approximately 560,000 distinct CDR3 sequences; 46% were seen once. Sequenced input: peripheral blood or thyroid tissue (not recorded which). These receptors came from a woman aged 18-29 years with Graves' hyperthyroidism. The CDR3 runs from the conserved cysteine through the conserved F or W. Each record gives: J gene, V gene, CDR3 protein.

j_call: TRBJ2-5; v_call: TRBV20-1; cdr3_aa: CSARGRAGETQYF
j_call: TRBJ2-2; v_call: TRBV9; cdr3_aa: CASSGDRVTNTGELFF
j_call: TRBJ2-5; v_call: TRBV9; cdr3_aa: CASSVPRGAAQYF
j_call: TRBJ2-5; v_call: TRBV10-3; cdr3_aa: CAISDNQETQYF
j_call: TRBJ1-5; v_call: TRBV30; cdr3_aa: CAWSVTGQPQHF
j_call: TRBJ2-3; v_call: TRBV7-8; cdr3_aa: CASSPTGLATTDTQYF
j_call: TRBJ2-5; v_call: TRBV15; cdr3_aa: CATSREVGAQETQYF
j_call: TRBJ2-5; v_call: TRBV25-1; cdr3_aa: CASVEGTTGTQYF
j_call: TRBJ2-7; v_call: TRBV7-6; cdr3_aa: CASSYLGAEQYF
j_call: TRBJ1-6; v_call: TRBV20-1; cdr3_aa: CSARAGGSANSPLHF
j_call: TRBJ2-7; v_call: TRBV20-1; cdr3_aa: CSGKNRGSNYEQYF
j_call: TRBJ1-3; v_call: TRBV7-9; cdr3_aa: CASSPTGNLGSGNTIYF
j_call: TRBJ1-2; v_call: TRBV20-1; cdr3_aa: CSASDQGGYGYTF
j_call: TRBJ1-2; v_call: TRBV29-1; cdr3_aa: CSVEDREDYGYTF
j_call: TRBJ1-4; v_call: TRBV20-1; cdr3_aa: CSARAGTGNEKLFF
j_call: TRBJ2-7; v_call: TRBV11-3; cdr3_aa: CASSSRTSGRTYEQYF
j_call: TRBJ1-2; v_call: TRBV6-6; cdr3_aa: CASSYSSQGNGYTF
j_call: TRBJ1-1; v_call: TRBV29-1; cdr3_aa: CSVGEGMEAFF
j_call: TRBJ1-2; v_call: TRBV10-3; cdr3_aa: CAIRTAGEFGYTF
j_call: TRBJ1-2; v_call: TRBV7-9; cdr3_aa: CAIQAVSGVNYGYTF
j_call: TRBJ2-5; v_call: TRBV19; cdr3_aa: CASSPLGDIRDETQYF
j_call: TRBJ1-4; v_call: TRBV19; cdr3_aa: CASSGDGATNEKLFF
j_call: TRBJ2-1; v_call: TRBV25-1; cdr3_aa: CASSYAGGYNEQFF
j_call: TRBJ1-6; v_call: TRBV5-1; cdr3_aa: CASSFQGGRNSPLHF
j_call: TRBJ2-2; v_call: TRBV29-1; cdr3_aa: CSVEASGIDGELFF